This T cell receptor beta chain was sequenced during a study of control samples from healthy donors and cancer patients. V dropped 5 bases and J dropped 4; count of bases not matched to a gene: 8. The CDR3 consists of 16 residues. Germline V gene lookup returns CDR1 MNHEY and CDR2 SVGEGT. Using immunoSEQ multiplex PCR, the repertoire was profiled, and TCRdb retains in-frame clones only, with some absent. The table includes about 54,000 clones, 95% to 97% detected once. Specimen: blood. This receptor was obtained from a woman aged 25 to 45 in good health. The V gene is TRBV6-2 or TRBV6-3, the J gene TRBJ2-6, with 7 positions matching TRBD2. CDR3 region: CASSGGSMSGANVLTF. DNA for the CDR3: TGTGCCAGCAGTGGCGGGAGTATGTCAGGGGCCAACGTCCTGACTTTC.